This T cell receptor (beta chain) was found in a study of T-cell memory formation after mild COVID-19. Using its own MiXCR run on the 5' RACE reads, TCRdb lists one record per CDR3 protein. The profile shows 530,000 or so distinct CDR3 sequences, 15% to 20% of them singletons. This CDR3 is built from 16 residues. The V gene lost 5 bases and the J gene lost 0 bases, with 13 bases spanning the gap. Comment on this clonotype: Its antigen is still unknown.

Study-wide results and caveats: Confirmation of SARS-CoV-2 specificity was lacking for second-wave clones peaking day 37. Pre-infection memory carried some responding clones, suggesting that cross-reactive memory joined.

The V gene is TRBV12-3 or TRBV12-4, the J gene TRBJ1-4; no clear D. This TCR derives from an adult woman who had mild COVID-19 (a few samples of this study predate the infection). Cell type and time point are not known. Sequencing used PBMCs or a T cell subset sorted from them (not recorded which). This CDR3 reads CASSASGGATNEKLFF. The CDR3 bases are TGTGCCAGCAGTGCCAGTGGTGGGGCAACTAATGAAAAACTGTTTTTT.